This TCR beta chain originates from a study of cytomegalovirus exposure and HLA in healthy donors. With regard to this clone: The antigen is not known.

The CDR3 spans 13 residues. Germline CDR1 is ENHRY and CDR2 is SYGVKD. V lost 3 bases and J lost 3, with 8 bases in between. PCR primers comprised 60 Vbeta and 13 Jbeta primers. TCRdb's table, derived via immunoSEQ multiplex PCR, lists solely in-frame clones and lacks some. Altogether roughly 130,000 clones are present, about four fifths being singletons, with the ten largest covering approximately 1.2%. The study's findings and limits: When a later analysis was performed, an Asian-associated ancestry cluster reportedly had fewer N-insertions than the approximately 680-donor mean. Some highly shared sequence variants likely arose as a pipeline artifact. Cytomegalovirus-associated TCR beta chains were listed, numbering 150 to 200.

The clonotype was recovered from a male donor in good health and CMV-seropositive. The chain combines TRBV10-3 with TRBJ2-5; tentative D call: TRBD2 (5 bases). The sequenced material came from PBMCs. CDR3 nucleotides: TGTGCCATCAGTGAACGGGGAGAAGAGACCCAGTACTTC. This translates into CAISERGEETQYF.